This T cell receptor beta chain was identified during a study of T cell repertoires in cytomegalovirus infection. In this sample, this clonotype turned up many times. Its antigen is undetermined. TCRdb re-derived calls from the reads in MiXCR, one entry per CDR3 protein. The sample lists roughly 78,000 distinct CDR3 sequences, roughly 37% occurring once. With 5 bases clipped from V and 0 bases from J, the junction kept 15 bases outside the gene matches. This CDR3 comprises 19 residues. General observations from the study: Cumulative public TCR beta family frequency identified CMV carriers with the relevant HLA.

The sequences come from CD8+ T cells from cultured PBMCs, collected from culture after CMV antigen stimulation. The TCR comes from a human donor in good health (CMV status not recorded). Some clones in this sample may be carry-over from other donors' samples. This chain joins TRBV12-3 or TRBV12-4 and TRBJ2-2; the match to TRBD1 covers 7 bases. The CDR3 DNA is TGTGCCAGCAGTGTAGAGGGGGCCGTCCTGCTTCCGAACACCGGGGAGCTGTTTTTT. As protein: CASSVEGAVLLPNTGELFF.